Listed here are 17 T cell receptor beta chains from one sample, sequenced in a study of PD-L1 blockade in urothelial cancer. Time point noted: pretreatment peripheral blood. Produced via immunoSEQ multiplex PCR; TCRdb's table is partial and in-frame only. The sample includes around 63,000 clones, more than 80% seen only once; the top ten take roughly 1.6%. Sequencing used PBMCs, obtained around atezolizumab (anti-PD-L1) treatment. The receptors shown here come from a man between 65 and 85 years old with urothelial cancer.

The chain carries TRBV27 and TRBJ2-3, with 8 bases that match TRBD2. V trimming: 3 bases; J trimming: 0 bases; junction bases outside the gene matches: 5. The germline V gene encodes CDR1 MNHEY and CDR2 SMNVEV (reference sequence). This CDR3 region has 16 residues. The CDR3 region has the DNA TGTGCCAGCAGTTTCGGGAGGGCCTCAAGCACAGATACGCAGTATTTT. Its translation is CASSFGRASSTDTQYF.

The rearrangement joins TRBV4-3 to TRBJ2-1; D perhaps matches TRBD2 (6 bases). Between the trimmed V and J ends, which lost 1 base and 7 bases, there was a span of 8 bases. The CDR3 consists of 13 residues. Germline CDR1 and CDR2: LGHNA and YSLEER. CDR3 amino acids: CASSQARENEQFF. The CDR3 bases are TGCGCCAGCAGCCAAGCGCGGGAAAATGAGCAGTTCTTC.

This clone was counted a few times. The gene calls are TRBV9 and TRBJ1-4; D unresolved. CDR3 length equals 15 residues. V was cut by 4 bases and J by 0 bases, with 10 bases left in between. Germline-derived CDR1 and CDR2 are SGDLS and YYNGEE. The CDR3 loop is CASSSYGATNEKLFF. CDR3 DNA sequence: TGTGCCAGCAGCTCCTACGGTGCAACTAATGAAAAACTGTTTTTT.

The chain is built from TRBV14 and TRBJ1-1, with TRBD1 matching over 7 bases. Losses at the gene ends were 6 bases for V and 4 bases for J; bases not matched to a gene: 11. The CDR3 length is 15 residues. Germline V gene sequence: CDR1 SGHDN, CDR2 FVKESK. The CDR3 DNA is TGTGCCAGCAGGCCCCTACAGGGGCTGATCACTGAAGCTTTCTTT. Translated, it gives CASRPLQGLITEAFF.

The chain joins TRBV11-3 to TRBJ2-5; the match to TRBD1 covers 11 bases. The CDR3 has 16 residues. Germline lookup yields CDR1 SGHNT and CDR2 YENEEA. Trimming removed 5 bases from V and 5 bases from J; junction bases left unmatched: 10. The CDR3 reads CASSAWDRGRTETQYF. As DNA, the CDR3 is TGTGCCAGCAGCGCATGGGACAGGGGGAGAACGGAGACCCAGTACTTC.

DNA for the CDR3: TGTGCCAGCAGCCTAGGGGGGGTCCGCTCTGGGGCCAACGTCCTGACTTTC. Protein product: CASSLGGVRSGANVLTF. This chain uses TRBV7-6 with TRBJ2-6; perhaps TRBD2 as D (7 bases). The CDR3 covers 17 residues. Germline lookup yields CDR1 SGHVS and CDR2 FNYEAQ. V was clipped by 5 bases and J by 0 bases, with 14 bases between them.

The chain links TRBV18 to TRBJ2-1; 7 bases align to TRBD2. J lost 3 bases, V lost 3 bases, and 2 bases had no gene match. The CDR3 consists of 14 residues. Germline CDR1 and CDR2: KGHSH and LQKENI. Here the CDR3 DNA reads TGTGCCAGCTCACCCCAGCGGGACTACAATGAGCAGTTCTTC. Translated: CASSPQRDYNEQFF. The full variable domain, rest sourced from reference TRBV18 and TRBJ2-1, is NAGVMQNPRHLVRRRGQEARLRCSPMKGHSHVYWYRQLPEEGLKFMVYLQKENIIDESGMPKERFSAEFPKEGPSILRIQQVVRGDSAAYFCASSPQRDYNEQFFGPGTRLTVL.

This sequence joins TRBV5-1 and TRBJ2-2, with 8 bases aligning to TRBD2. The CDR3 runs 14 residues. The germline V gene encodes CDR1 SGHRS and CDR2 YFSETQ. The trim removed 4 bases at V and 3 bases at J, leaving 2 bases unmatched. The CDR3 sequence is CASSGTRDTGELFF. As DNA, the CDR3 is TGCGCCAGCAGCGGGACTAGGGACACCGGGGAGCTGTTTTTT.

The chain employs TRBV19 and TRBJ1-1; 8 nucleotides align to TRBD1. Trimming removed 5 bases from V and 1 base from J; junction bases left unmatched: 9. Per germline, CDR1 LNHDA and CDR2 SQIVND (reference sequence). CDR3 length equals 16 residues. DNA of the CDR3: TGTGCCAGTAGTCCAAAGACAGGGGAGAGGAACACTGAAGCTTTCTTT. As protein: CASSPKTGERNTEAFF. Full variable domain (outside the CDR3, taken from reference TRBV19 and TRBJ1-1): DGGITQSPKYLFRKEGQNVTLSCEQNLNHDAMYWYRQDPGQGLRLIYYSQIVNDFQKGDIAEGYSVSREKKESFPLTVTSAQKNPTAFYLCASSPKTGERNTEAFFGQGTRLTVV.

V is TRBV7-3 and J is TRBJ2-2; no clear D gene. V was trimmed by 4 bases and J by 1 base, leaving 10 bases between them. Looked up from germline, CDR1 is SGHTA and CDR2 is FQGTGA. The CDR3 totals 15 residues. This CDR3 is CASSYELVNTGELFF. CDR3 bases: TGTGCCAGCAGCTACGAGCTGGTGAACACCGGGGAGCTGTTTTTT.

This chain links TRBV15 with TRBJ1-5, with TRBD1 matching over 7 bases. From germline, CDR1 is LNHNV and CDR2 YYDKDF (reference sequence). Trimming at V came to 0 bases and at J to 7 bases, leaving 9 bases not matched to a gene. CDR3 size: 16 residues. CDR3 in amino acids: CATSRDPGQTRQPQHF. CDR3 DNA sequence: TGTGCCACCAGCAGAGATCCGGGACAGACGAGGCAGCCCCAGCATTTT.

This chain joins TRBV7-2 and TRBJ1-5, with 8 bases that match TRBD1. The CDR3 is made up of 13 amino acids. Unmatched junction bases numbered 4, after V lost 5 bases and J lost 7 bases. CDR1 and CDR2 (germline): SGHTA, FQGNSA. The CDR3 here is CASSPDRAQPQHF. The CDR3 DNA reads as TGTGCCAGCAGCCCGGACAGGGCCCAGCCCCAGCATTTT.

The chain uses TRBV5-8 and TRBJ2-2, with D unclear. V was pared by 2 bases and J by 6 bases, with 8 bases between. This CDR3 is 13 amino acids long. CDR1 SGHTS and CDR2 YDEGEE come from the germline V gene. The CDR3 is CASSFPEAGELFF. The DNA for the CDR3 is TGTGCCAGCAGCTTCCCAGAGGCCGGGGAGCTGTTTTTT.

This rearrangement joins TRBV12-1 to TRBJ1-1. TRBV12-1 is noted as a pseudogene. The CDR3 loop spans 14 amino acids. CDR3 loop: CASSFNGGNTEAFF. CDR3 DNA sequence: TGTGCCAGCAGCTTTAACGGGGGAAACACTGAAGCTTTCTTT.

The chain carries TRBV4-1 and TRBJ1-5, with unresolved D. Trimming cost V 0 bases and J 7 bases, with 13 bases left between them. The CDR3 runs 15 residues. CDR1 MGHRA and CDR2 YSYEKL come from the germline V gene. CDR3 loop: CASSQEGQMRQPQHF. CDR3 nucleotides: TGCGCCAGCAGCCAAGAAGGTCAGATGCGGCAGCCCCAGCATTTT.

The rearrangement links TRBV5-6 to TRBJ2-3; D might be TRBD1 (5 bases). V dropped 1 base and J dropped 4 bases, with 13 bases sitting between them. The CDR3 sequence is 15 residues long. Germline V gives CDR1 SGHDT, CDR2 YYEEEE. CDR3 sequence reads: CASSLIQAYSDTQYF. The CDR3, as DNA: TGTGCCAGCAGCTTGATACAGGCTTATTCAGATACGCAGTATTTT.

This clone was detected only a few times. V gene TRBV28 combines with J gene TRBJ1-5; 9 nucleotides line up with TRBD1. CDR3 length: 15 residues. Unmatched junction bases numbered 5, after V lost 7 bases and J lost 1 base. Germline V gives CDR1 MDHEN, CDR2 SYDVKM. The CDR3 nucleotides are TGTGCCAGCACTAATGACAGGGGGAGCAATCAGCCCCAGCATTTT. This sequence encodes CASTNDRGSNQPQHF.